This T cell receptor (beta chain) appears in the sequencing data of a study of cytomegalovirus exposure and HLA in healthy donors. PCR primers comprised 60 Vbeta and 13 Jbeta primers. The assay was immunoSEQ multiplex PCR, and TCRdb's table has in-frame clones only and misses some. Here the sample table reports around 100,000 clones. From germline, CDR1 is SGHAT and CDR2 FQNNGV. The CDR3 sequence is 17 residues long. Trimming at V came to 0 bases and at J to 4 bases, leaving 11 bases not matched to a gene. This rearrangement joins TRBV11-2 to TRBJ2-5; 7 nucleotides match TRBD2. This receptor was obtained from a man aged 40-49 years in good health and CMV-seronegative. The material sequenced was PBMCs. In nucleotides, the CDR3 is TGTGCCAGCAGCTTAGATCGTTGGGGGAGGGCCACAGAGACCCAGTACTTC. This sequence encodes CASSLDRWGRATETQYF.